Ten or more counts support the clone carrying this TCR beta chain. Its target is not known. The data stem from a study of regulatory T cells in long-lasting Graves disease. Time point reported: newly diagnosed GD, antithyroid drugs for less than 3 months. Generation of the TCR library employed RNA extracted from PBMCs. With iRepertoire HTBI primers and Arm-PCR of CDR3 regions, TCR beta libraries were built. From the multiplex PCR reads, TCRdb called clonotypes with MiXCR, one entry per CDR3 protein. The table lists 350,000 to 400,000 distinct CDR3 sequences, roughly 15% of them singletons. Broader study findings: Reduced TCR diversity was observed in persistent Graves' patients versus newly diagnosed patients. Analyses excluded thyroid tissue, covering peripheral blood alone.

The germline V gene encodes CDR1 DFQATT and CDR2 SNEGSKA (reference sequence). The V and J ends lost 7 bases and 8 bases respectively, with 14 bases between them. This CDR3 is 11 amino acids long. The same data also went into a second study, on T cells in Graves' hyperthyroidism and ophthalmopathy. That paper notes: First-round RT-PCR with HTBI primers amplified the TCR CDR3 region. Most thyroid clonotypes with frequency above 0.001 were detected in blood.

The chain combines TRBV20-1 with TRBJ1-2; maybe TRBD1 (5 bases). The clonotype comes from a young woman with Graves disease. The sample in question was peripheral blood mononuclear cells (PBMCs), obtained at new diagnosis, from a patient treated with antithyroid drugs. CDR3 sequence (DNA): TGCAGTGGAGGGCCAGGGCAGGGCTACACCTTC. Translating it yields CSGGPGQGYTF.